This T cell receptor (beta chain) is drawn from a study of T cell changes during pregnancy in multiple sclerosis. Measured with immunoSEQ multiplex PCR; TCRdb has only the in-frame clones, and not every one. The profile shows 50,000 to 60,000 clones, approximately 91% of them singletons. CDR3 length equals 13 residues. Deletions cut 5 bases from V and 8 bases from J, with 18 bases between. CDR1 is SQVTM and CDR2 is ANQGSEA in the germline V gene. The chain employs TRBV29-1 and TRBJ1-2; possible D gene TRBD1, 5 bases. The TCR comes from a female donor with multiple sclerosis, enrolled in a pregnancy study. The sample consisted of CD4+ T cells from peripheral blood mononuclear cells, taken in the third trimester of pregnancy. The CDR3, as DNA: TGCAGCGTTTCTGTGCGGGACCTTAGCGGCTACACCTTC. As protein: CSVSVRDLSGYTF. Combining the CDR3 with reference TRBV29-1 and TRBJ1-2 gives the whole variable domain SAVISQKPSRDICQRGTSLTIQCQVDSQVTMMFWYRQQPGQSLTLIATANQGSEATYESGFVIDKFPISRPNLTFSTLTVSNMSPEDSSIYLCSVSVRDLSGYTFGSGTRLTVV.